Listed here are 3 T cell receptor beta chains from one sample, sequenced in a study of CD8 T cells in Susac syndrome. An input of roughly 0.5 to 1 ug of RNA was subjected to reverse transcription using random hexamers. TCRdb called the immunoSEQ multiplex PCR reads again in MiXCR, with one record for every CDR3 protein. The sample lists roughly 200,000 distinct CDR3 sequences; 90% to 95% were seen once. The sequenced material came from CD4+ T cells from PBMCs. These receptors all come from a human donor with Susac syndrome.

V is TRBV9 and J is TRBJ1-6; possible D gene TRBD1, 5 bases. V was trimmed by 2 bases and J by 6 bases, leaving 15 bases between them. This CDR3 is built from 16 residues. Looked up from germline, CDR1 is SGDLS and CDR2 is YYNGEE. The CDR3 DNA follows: TGTGCCAGCAGCGTGACCCCCGGGACCACTAATTCACCCCTCCACTTT. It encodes CASSVTPGTTNSPLHF.

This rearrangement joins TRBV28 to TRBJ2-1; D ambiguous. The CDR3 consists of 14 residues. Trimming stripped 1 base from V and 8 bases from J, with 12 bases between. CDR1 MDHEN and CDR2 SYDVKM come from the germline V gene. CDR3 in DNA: TGTGCCAGCAGTTTATCGGGCCCTCCGGATGAGCAGTTCTTC. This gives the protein CASSLSGPPDEQFF.

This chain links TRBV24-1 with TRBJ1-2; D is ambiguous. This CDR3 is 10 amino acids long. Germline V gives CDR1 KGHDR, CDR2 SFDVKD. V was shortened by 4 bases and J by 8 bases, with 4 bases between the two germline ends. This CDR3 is CATSEGGYTF. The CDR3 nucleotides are TGTGCCACCAGTGAGGGGGGCTACACCTTC.